This T cell receptor (beta chain) was sequenced for a study of blood T cell repertoires in COVID-19. Overall study context: PBMCs, B-cell-depleted T cells, or T cells were the source of the cDNA or gDNA that made up the material.

Seattle patients were enrolled during active infection and followed longitudinally. The CDR3 is 13 amino acids. The V segment lost 7 bases and the J segment 10 bases; nucleotides outside the gene matches: 8. CDR1 and CDR2 from the germline V gene are SNHLY and FYNNEI. Per the original data handling: Nucleated cell counts were estimated from reference gene primer amplification. TCRdb's copy holds only in-frame clones and misses some; the assay was immunoSEQ multiplex PCR. V, J and clone size are those of that table, while D and trimming were read from the DNA. The sample has 250,000 to 350,000 clones; 90% are singletons.

This chain uses TRBV2 with TRBJ1-4, with 8 bases lining up with TRBD1. The sample was peripheral blood. The receptor was isolated from a woman in her 30s with COVID-19, enrolled during active disease. The CDR3 here is CASTGQGMRKLFF. DNA of the CDR3: TGTGCCAGCACCGGACAGGGAATGAGAAAACTGTTTTTT.